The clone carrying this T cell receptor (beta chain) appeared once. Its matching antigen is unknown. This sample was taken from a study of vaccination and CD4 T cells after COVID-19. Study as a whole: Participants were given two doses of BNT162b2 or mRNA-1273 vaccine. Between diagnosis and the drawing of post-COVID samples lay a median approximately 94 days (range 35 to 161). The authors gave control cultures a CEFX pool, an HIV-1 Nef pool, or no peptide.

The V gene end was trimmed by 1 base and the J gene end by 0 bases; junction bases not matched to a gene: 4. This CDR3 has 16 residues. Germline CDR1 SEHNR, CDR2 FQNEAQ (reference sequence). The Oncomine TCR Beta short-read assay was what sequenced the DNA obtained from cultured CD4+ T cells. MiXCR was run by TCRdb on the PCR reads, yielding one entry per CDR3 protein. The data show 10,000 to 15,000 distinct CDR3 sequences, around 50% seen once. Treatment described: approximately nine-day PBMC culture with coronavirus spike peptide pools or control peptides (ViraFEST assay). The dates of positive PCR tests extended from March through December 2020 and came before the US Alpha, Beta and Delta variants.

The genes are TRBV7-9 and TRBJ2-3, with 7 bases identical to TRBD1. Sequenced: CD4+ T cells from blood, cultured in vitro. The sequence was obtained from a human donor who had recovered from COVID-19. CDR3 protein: CASSLGYRGSTDTQYF. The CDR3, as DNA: TGTGCCAGCAGCTTAGGCTACAGGGGTAGCACAGATACGCAGTATTTT.